This entry describes one T cell receptor (beta chain). Its antigen is currently unknown. The ends were cut back, 0 bases at V and 8 bases at J, with 16 bases in the middle. CDR3 length: 16 residues. CDR1 and CDR2 from the germline V gene are LGHNA and YSLEER. These data come from a study of shared clonotypes between healthy human individuals. At the level of the study: Each donor's CD4 naive and CD4 memory cells filled three plates apiece, CD8 naive two, and CD8 memory one.

Sorted-subset replicate PCRs used 200 ng DNA, tens of thousands of T cell genomes. Authors' processing steps: Filtering differed because ImmunoSEQ produced junction-only sequences that carried no quality scores. Profiling relied on immunoSEQ multiplex PCR, and the TCRdb table lists in-frame clones only, not all of them. The D gene and trimming were derived from the DNA, and the V and J assignments and clone size from that table. The sample includes nearly 1,000,000 clones, about 80% of them seen just once. Study outcomes and limitations: The study found lower generation probabilities in non-shared clonotypes than in those shared by all four donors.

The genes are TRBV4-3 and TRBJ1-4; D is possibly TRBD1 (6 bases). The TCR was taken from a man aged 18 to 30 in good health. Specimen: memory CD4+ T cells sorted from blood. Subset reported: CD45RA-negative fraction. The CDR3 sequence is CASSQDRGVKGEKLFF. The CDR3 DNA sequence: TGCGCCAGCAGCCAAGATAGGGGGGTTAAGGGGGAAAAACTGTTTTTT.